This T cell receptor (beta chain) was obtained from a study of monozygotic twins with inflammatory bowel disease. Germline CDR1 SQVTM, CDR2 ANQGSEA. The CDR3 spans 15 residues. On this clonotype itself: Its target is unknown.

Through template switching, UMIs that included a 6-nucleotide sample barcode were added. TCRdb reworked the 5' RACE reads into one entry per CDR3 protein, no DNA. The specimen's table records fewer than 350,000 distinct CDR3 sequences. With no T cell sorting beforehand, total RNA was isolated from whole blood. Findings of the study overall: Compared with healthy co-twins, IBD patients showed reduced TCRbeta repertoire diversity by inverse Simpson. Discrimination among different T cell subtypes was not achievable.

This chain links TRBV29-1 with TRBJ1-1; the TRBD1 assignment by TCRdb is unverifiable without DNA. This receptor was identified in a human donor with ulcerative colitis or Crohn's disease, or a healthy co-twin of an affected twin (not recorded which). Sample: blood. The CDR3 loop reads CSVESGRGENTGAFF.